This paragraph reports one T cell receptor (beta chain). Losses at the gene ends were 9 bases for V and 5 bases for J; bases not matched to a gene: 9. CDR3 length equals 14 residues. Per germline, CDR1 WSHSY and CDR2 SAAADI. This sample is part of a study of blood T cell repertoires in COVID-19. Study in general: T cells, B-cell-depleted T cells, or PBMCs provided the cDNA or gDNA that served as material.

Source study methods: For nucleated cells, counts were estimated from reference gene primer amplification. Repertoires were generated with immunoSEQ multiplex PCR, while TCRdb's copy carries only in-frame clones and drops some. V and J calls and clone size are those listed in that table; D and trimming were worked out from the DNA. This table holds 90,000 to 100,000 clones, 89% found once. A Seattle source enrolled patients during active infection and followed them longitudinally. The sequenced material came from peripheral blood. This clonotype was sampled from a man aged 45-60 years with COVID-19, enrolled during active disease. The V call is TRBV10-2, the J call TRBJ2-5, with 10 bases aligning to TRBD2. Here the CDR3 reads CASASGTSVETQYF. Written as DNA, the CDR3 is TGCGCCAGTGCTTCCGGGACTAGCGTTGAGACCCAGTACTTC.